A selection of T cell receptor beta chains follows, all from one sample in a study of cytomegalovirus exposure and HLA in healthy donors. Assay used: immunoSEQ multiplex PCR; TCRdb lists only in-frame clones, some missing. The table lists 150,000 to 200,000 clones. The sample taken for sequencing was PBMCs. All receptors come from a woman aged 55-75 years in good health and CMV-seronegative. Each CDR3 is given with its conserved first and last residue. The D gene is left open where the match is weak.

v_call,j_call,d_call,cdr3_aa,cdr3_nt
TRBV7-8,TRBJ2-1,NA,CASIQGSLSNNEQFF,TGTGCCAGCATCCAAGGGAGCTTGAGTAACAATGAGCAGTTCTTC
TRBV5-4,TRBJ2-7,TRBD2,CASSLASGVYEQYF,TGTGCCAGCAGCTTAGCTAGCGGGGTCTACGAGCAGTACTTC
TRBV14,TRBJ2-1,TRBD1,CASRGQEYNEQFF,TGTGCCAGCCGAGGACAGGAATACAATGAGCAGTTCTTC
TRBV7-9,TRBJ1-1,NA,CASSLLQRAEAFF,TGTGCCAGCAGCTTACTGCAGCGGGCTGAAGCTTTCTTT
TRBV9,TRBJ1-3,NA,CASSPKGGWGSGNTIYF,TGTGCCAGCAGCCCCAAAGGGGGATGGGGGTCTGGAAACACCATATATTTT
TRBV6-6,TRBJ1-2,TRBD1,CASSSLNRGRHYGYTF,TGTGCCAGCAGTTCCCTGAACAGGGGGCGGCACTATGGCTACACCTTC
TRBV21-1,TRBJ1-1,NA,CASPFRENTEAFF,TGTGCCAGCCCCTTCAGGGAGAACACTGAAGCTTTCTTT
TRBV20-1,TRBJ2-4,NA,CSADRRGIQYF,TGCAGTGCCGACCGACGAGGCATTCAGTACTTC
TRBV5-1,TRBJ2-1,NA,CASSSGGLDNEQFF,TGCGCCAGCAGCTCCGGAGGGCTGGACAATGAGCAGTTCTTC
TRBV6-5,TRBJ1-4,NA,CASSYSSRGKLFF,TGTGCCAGCAGTTACTCGAGTAGAGGTAAACTGTTTTTT
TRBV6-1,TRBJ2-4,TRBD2,CATIRGAGGKNIQYF,TGTGCCACAATAAGGGGAGCGGGGGGGAAAAACATTCAGTACTTC